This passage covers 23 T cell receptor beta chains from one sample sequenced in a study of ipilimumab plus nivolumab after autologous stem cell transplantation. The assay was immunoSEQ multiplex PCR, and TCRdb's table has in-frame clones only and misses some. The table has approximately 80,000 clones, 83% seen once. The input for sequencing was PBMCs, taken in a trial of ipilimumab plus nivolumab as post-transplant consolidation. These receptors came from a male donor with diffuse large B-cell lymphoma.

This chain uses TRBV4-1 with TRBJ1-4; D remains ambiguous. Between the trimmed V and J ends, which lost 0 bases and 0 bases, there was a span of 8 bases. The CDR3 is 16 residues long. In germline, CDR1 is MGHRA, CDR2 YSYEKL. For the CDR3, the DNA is TGCGCCAGCAGCCAAGAGGCAGCTACAACTAATGAAAAACTGTTTTTT. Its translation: CASSQEAATTNEKLFF.

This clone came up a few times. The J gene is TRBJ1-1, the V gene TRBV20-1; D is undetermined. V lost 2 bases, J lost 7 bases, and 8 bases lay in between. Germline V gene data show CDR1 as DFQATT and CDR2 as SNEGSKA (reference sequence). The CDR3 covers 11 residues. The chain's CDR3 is CSARPSFEAFF. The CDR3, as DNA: TGCAGTGCTAGACCGAGCTTTGAAGCTTTCTTT.

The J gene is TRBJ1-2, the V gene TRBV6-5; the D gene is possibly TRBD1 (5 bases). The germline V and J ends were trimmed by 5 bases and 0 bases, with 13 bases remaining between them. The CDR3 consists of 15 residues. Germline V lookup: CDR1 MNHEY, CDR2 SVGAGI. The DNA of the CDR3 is TGTGCCAGCAGTCGAAGGGGACTTTCTAACTATGGCTACACCTTC. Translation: CASSRRGLSNYGYTF.

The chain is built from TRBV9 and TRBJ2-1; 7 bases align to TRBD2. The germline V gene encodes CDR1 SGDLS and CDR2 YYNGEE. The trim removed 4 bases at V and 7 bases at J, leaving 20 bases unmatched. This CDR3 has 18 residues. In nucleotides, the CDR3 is TGTGCCAGCAGCTTACGAGCCACGCGGGGGTTCCTATTTAATGAGCAGTTCTTC. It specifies CASSLRATRGFLFNEQFF.

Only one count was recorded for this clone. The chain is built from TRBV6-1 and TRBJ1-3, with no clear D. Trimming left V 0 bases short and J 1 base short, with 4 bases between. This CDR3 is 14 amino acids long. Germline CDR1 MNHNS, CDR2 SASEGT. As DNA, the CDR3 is TGTGCCAGCAGTGAAGCAGGGTCTGGAAACACCATATATTTT. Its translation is CASSEAGSGNTIYF.

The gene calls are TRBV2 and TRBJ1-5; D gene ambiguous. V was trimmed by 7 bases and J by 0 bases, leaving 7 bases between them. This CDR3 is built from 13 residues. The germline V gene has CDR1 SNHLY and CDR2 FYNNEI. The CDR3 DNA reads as TGTGCCAGCAAGCAGTTTAGCAATCAGCCCCAGCATTTT. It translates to CASKQFSNQPQHF.

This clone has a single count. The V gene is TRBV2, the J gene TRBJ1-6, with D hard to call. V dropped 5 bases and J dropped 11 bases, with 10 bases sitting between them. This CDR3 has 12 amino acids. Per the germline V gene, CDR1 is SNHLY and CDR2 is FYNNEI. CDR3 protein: CASSQTRAPLHF. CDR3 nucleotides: TGTGCCAGCAGTCAGACACGGGCACCCCTCCACTTT.

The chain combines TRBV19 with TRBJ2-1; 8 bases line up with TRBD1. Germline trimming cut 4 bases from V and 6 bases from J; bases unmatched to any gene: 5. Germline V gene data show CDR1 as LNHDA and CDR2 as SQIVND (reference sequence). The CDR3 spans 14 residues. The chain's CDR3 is CASSRQGRGNEQFF. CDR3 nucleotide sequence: TGTGCCAGTAGTAGACAGGGGCGGGGCAATGAGCAGTTCTTC.

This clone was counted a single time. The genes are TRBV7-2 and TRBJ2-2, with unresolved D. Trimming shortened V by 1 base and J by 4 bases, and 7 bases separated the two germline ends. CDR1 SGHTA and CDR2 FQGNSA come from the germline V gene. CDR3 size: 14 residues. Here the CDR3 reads CASSLGGPTGELFF. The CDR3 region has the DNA TGTGCCAGCAGCTTAGGTGGGCCCACCGGGGAGCTGTTTTTT.

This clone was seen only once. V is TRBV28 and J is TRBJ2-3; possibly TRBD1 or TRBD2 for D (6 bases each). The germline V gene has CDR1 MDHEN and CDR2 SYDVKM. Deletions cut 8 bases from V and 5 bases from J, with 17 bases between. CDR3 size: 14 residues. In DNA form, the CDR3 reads TGTGCCAGCGGTGGGGGGCCAAGGGGAGATACGCAGTATTTT. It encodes CASGGGPRGDTQYF.

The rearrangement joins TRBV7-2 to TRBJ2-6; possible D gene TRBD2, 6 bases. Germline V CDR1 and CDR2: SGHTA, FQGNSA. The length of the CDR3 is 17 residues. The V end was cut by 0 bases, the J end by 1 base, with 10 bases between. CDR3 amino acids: CASSLAGTLSGANVLTF. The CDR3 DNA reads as TGTGCCAGCAGCTTAGCGGGGACTCTGTCTGGGGCCAACGTCCTGACTTTC.

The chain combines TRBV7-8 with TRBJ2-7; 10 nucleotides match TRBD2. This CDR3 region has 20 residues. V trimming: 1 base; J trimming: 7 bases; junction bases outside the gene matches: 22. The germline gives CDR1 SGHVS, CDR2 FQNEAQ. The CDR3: CASSLGRLGLAGDVRIEQYF. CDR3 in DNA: TGTGCCAGCAGCTTAGGCCGCCTGGGGCTAGCGGGGGATGTAAGGATTGAGCAGTACTTC.

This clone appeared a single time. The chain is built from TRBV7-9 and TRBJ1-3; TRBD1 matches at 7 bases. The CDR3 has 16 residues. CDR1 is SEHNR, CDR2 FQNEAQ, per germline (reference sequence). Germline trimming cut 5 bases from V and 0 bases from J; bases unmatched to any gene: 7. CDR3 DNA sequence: TGTGCCAGCAGCCCGGGACAGCCCTCCTCTGGAAACACCATATATTTT. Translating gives CASSPGQPSSGNTIYF.

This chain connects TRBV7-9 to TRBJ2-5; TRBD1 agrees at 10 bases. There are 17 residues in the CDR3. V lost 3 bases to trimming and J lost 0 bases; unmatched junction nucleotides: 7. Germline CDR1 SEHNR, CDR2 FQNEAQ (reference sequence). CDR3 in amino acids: CASSLWTGGMYQETQYF. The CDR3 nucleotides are TGTGCCAGCAGCTTGTGGACAGGGGGGATGTACCAAGAGACCCAGTACTTC.

For the CDR3, the DNA is TGTGCCAGTATTCGGGGGGCGGGTCAGCCCCAGCATTTT. Protein: CASIRGAGQPQHF. This sequence joins TRBV19 and TRBJ1-5; possible D gene TRBD1, 6 bases. V dropped 7 bases and J dropped 6 bases, with 13 bases sitting between them. CDR1 and CDR2 from the germline V gene are LNHDA and SQIVND (reference sequence). The CDR3 is made up of 13 amino acids.

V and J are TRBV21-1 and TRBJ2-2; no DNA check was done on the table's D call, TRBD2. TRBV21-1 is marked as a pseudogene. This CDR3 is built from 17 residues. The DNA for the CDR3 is TGTGCCAGCAGGGCCCGCGGGGCAATAAGAGACACCGGGGAGCTGTTTTTT. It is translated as CASRARGAIRDTGELFF.

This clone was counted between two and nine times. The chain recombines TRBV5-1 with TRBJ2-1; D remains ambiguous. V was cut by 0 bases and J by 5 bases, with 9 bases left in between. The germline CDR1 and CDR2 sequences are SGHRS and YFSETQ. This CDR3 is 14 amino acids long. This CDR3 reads CASSLDGYNNEQFF. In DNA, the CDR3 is TGCGCCAGCAGCTTGGACGGGTATAACAATGAGCAGTTCTTC.

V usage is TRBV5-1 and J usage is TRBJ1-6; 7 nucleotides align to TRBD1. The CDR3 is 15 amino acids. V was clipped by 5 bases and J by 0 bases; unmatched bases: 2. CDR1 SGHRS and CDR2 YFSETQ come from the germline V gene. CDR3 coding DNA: TGCGCCAGCAGGGACAGGAGCTCCTATAATTCACCCCTCCACTTT. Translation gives CASRDRSSYNSPLHF.

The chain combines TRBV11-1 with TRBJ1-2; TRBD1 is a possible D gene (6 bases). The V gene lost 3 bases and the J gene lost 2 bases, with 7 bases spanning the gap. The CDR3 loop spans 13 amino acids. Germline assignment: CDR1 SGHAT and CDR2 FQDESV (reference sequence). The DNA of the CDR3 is TGTGCCAGCAGCTTCCAGGGGAACTATGGCTACACCTTC. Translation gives CASSFQGNYGYTF.

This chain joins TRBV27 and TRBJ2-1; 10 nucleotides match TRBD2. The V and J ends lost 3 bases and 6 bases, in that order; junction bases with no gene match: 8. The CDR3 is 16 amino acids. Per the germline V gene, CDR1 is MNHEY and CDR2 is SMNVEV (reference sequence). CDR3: CASSFLAGASFNEQFF. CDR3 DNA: TGTGCCAGCAGTTTTCTAGCGGGGGCCTCTTTCAATGAGCAGTTCTTC.

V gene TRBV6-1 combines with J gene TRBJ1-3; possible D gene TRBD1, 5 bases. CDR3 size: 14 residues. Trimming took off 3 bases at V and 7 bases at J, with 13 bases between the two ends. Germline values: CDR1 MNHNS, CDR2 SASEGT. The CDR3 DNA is TGTGCCAGCAGTGACGGCAGGGTGTCGAACACCATATATTTT. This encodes CASSDGRVSNTIYF.

CDR3 amino acids: CASSIAFSNQPQHF. The CDR3 DNA reads TGTGCCAGTAGTATAGCTTTTAGCAATCAGCCCCAGCATTTT. V usage is TRBV19 and J usage is TRBJ1-5; the D is unclear. The V gene's germline CDR1 is LNHDA and CDR2 SQIVND (reference sequence). Between the trimmed V and J ends, which lost 1 base and 0 bases, there was a span of 4 bases. This CDR3 is built from 14 residues.

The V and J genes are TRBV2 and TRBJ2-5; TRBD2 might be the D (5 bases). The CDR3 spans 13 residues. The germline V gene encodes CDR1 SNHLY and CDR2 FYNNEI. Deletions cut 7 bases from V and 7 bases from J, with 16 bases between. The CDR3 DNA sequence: TGTGCCAGCATGAGGGTCCGAACCGGGACCCAGTACTTC. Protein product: CASMRVRTGTQYF.